Given below is one T cell receptor (beta chain) in context. The antigen it binds to is not known. Nothing much larger sits one base from this clone, and base qualities are not available. This specimen belongs to a study of blood T cells in healthy people across ages (dated by TCRdb to between 2015 and 2017). General notes on the study: In model experiments, template switching captured roughly one uniquely barcoded TCR beta cDNA molecule for every two T cells. Using deep sequencing normalized with unique cDNA molecular identifiers, the study measured how TCR beta repertoire diversity changes with age. Four age groups were formed from the donors: young (average about 15 years), middle-aged (approximately 40), aged (62) and long-lived (more than 75). To avoid experimental bias, donors of different ages were randomly spread across the sequencing lanes. For two donors (one aged 18 to 29 and one aged 80 or older), the study analyzed two additional independent replicas of 1 million unique cDNA reads from the same blood draw. Overall study results and their limits: Total diversity estimates from one million sequenced T cells were considered lower bounds and underestimates. The CMV infection status of donors was not known, potentially confounding age-related changes in expanded clonotypes. Compared with the aged group, more naive CD4+ T cells, fewer expanded clones and increased TCR diversity were shown by the long-lived group, suggesting age selection. Observed TCR beta diversity per million T cells fell roughly linearly with age, and a significant reduction was already apparent by age around 44. A strong correlation was found between observed TCR beta diversity and the percentage of naive T cells measured by flow cytometry. Conclusive comparison of naive and antigen-experienced compartments was prevented by the profiling of bulk unsorted PBMCs.

Systemically healthy Caucasian individuals from Russia, 39 in total and aged about 6 to 95 years, were included as donors. Each donor gave about 11 milliliters of peripheral blood, drawn into EDTA-treated Vacutainer tubes. Ficoll-Paque density-gradient centrifugation was used to isolate PBMCs, with at least 7 million per sample. Total RNA, at least 5 micrograms per sample, was extracted from PBMCs with Trizol reagent. For every donor, an aliquot of PBMCs went through flow cytometry to measure the percentages of naive CD45RAhigh/CD27high T cells. Including the terminal cysteine and phenylalanine, the CDR3 comprises 14 residues. Only the CDR3 DNA is retained, 42 bases long and in frame from the first base. In the germline V gene, CDR1 corresponds to SQVTM and CDR2 to ANQGSEA. The library was built by means of 5' RACE. The instrument given in TCRdb is Illumina HiSeq 2500. A second PCR of roughly 7 to 11 cycles was performed with a sample-barcoded 5' primer and a J-beta primer mix. A template-switch 5' adaptor carrying 12 random nucleotides introduced a unique molecular identifier onto each TCR beta cDNA molecule. Each sample yielded at least 3 million CDR3-containing paired-end reads. First-strand cDNA synthesis was performed from all RNA using the Mint cDNA synthesis kit, with priming by a TRBC-specific oligonucleotide. After uracil-DNA glycosylase treatment, a first 18-cycle PCR used universal primers M1SS and BC2_uni_R on all cDNA. Concerning the study's data processing: Normalization of each sample was performed by random selection of 1 million high-quality reads, each carrying a distinct molecular identifier. Instead of being binned into consensus sequences, reads that shared molecular identifiers were thrown out. MiTCR, set to a Q25 quality threshold and the strictest error-elimination algorithm, was used for CDR3 identification, clonotype clustering and error correction. A nonparametric unseen species model with Euler transformation was used to estimate lower-bound total TCR beta diversity. TCRdb reanalyzed the raw reads on its own, using fastp at Q25 for trimming and MiXCR for clone calling, and kept in-frame beta chains. Rows with a matching CDR3 protein are joined into one entry that keeps the most common DNA and genes. TCRdb, not the original authors, processed these V and J calls. This sample holds 800,000 to 950,000 distinct CDR3 sequences; roughly 52% were observed only once. The biggest ten clones account for roughly 13% of the sample.

Recombination joined TRBV29-1 with TRBJ2-4; TRBD1 is possibly the D segment (6 matching bases). The assigned J gene may be wrong: the sequence end matches TRBJ2-7 better. This clonotype was sampled from a man aged 25 to 40 in good health. The sample was blood. The nucleotides read TGCAGCGCCAAGGTCGACAGGCTCGGTTACGAGCAGTACTTC. The encoded protein is CSAKVDRLGYEQYF.